A single sample gave rise to the 3 T cell receptor beta chains below, sequenced in a study of CD8+CD57+ T cells in acquired aplastic anemia. CDR3 and TCR beta VDJ profiling relied on genomic DNA as the template. Each CDR3 protein is one row after TCRdb ran MiXCR on the reads. The sample shows more than 200,000 distinct CDR3 sequences, less than 60% of them seen only once. Flow cytometry had shown expanded CD8+CD57+ cells in the patients chosen for sequencing. The sequenced material came from sorted CD4+, CD8+, or CD8+CD57+ T cells (not recorded which) from PBMCs. The receptors shown here come from a human donor with aplastic anemia.

V gene TRBV2 combines with J gene TRBJ1-1, with 7 nucleotides matching TRBD1. Trimming removed 10 bases from V and 1 base from J; junction bases left unmatched: 6. Germline V gives CDR1 SNHLY, CDR2 FYNNEI. The CDR3 consists of 13 residues. The DNA of the CDR3 is TGTGCCAACGGCCGGGACAGGAACACTGAAGCTTTCTTT. Protein product: CANGRDRNTEAFF.

Worth noting for this clonotype: Germline is not matched at one junction end, which may reflect a read error. The chain uses TRBV12-3 or TRBV12-4 and TRBJ1-2; D remains unclear. The CDR3 spans 11 residues. The CDR3 DNA is TGTGCCAGCAGACGGAACTCTGGCTACACCTTC. Its translation is CASRRNSGYTF.

V is TRBV19 and J is TRBJ2-4; 11 positions match TRBD1. This CDR3 is 14 amino acids long. The ends lost 7 bases at V and 6 bases at J; junction bases unmatched: 5. Germline CDR1 and CDR2: LNHDA and SQIVND (reference sequence). CDR3 nucleotide sequence: TGTGCCAGTACCCCGGGACAGGGGGTAAACATTCAGTACTTC. Translated, it gives CASTPGQGVNIQYF.